Each of the 7 T cell receptor beta chains below was sequenced from the same sample in a study of cytomegalovirus exposure and HLA in healthy donors. This PCR relied on a set of 60 Vbeta primers and 13 Jbeta primers. Method: immunoSEQ multiplex PCR; TCRdb's copy keeps in-frame clones and lacks some. This table holds around 150,000 clones, nearly 80% found once. Sample: PBMCs. Every receptor here comes from a man in his late teens or twenties in good health and CMV-seropositive.

The chain is built from TRBV5-1 and TRBJ2-2; the match to TRBD1 covers 7 bases. V gave up 4 bases and J gave up 5 bases; unmatched junction bases: 8. In germline, CDR1 is SGHRS, CDR2 YFSETQ. The CDR3 loop spans 15 amino acids. CDR3 DNA: TGCGCCAGCAGCATAAGACAGGGTAGTACCGGGGAGCTGTTTTTT. It encodes CASSIRQGSTGELFF.

This clone appeared a single time. This chain uses TRBV4-1 with TRBJ2-5, with 10 bases matching TRBD2. V shed 0 bases and J 5 bases; nucleotides not matched to a gene: 3. The V gene's germline CDR1 is MGHRA and CDR2 YSYEKL. CDR3 length: 15 amino acids. The CDR3 loop is CASSQEVLAGETQYF. The CDR3 bases are TGCGCCAGCAGCCAAGAGGTACTAGCGGGGGAGACCCAGTACTTC.

The chain employs TRBV6-5 and TRBJ2-2, with 9 nucleotides matching TRBD1. Looked up from germline, CDR1 is MNHEY and CDR2 is SVGAGI. The V and J ends lost 4 bases and 1 base, in that order; junction bases with no gene match: 4. The CDR3 is 16 amino acids. CDR3 region: CASSFPGQGNTGELFF. The CDR3 DNA reads TGTGCCAGCAGTTTTCCGGGACAGGGGAACACCGGGGAGCTGTTTTTT.

The chain combines TRBV5-1 with TRBJ2-2; 14 positions agree with TRBD2. CDR3 length: 16 amino acids. Germline lookup yields CDR1 SGHRS and CDR2 YFSETQ. J was trimmed by 8 bases and V by 4 bases; bases with no gene match: 7. This CDR3 is CASSTGTSGSPGELFF. CDR3 sequence (DNA): TGCGCCAGCAGCACGGGGACTAGCGGGAGTCCGGGGGAGCTGTTTTTT.

The chain combines TRBV6-1 with TRBJ1-1; TRBD1 might be the D (6 bases). CDR3 length: 14 residues. The germline V gene has CDR1 MNHNS and CDR2 SASEGT. With 3 bases removed from V and 3 bases from J, the gap between germline ends came to 11 bases. The CDR3 nucleotides read TGTGCCAGCAGTGACTGGGGGCCATACACTGAAGCTTTCTTT. Translation: CASSDWGPYTEAFF.

This clone was seen once. V gene TRBV2 combines with J gene TRBJ2-1; 12 bases match TRBD2. The germline V gene encodes CDR1 SNHLY and CDR2 FYNNEI. The CDR3 is made up of 20 amino acids. The trim removed 4 bases at V and 7 bases at J, leaving 20 bases unmatched. The CDR3 spells CASSVSGLAGNVSPLNEQFF. The CDR3 DNA reads as TGTGCCAGCAGTGTCTCCGGACTAGCGGGAAATGTTTCCCCCCTAAATGAGCAGTTCTTC.

This chain joins TRBV2 and TRBJ1-2; no definite D call. V was pared by 4 bases and J by 7 bases, with 19 bases between. Germline V gene sequence: CDR1 SNHLY, CDR2 FYNNEI. This CDR3 has 15 amino acids. The CDR3 loop reads CASSVRTPPAGGYTF. As DNA, the CDR3 is TGTGCCAGCAGTGTCCGGACTCCTCCTGCGGGTGGCTACACCTTC.